Many counts were recorded for the clone carrying this T cell receptor (beta chain). The sample is drawn from a study of T cell repertoires in cytomegalovirus infection. Study details: Public signatures in TCR beta pointed to CMV infection and matching HLA type.

The trim removed 7 bases at V and 2 bases at J, leaving 7 bases unmatched. Germline loops: CDR1 MNHEY, CDR2 SMNVEV (reference sequence). The CDR3 length is 14 residues. TCRdb reanalysed the reads using MiXCR and keeps one entry per CDR3 protein. The profile shows 400,000 to 550,000 distinct CDR3 sequences, roughly 12% of them singletons. This TCR came from a human donor in good health (CMV status not recorded). Some clones in this sample may be carry-over from other donors' samples. The chain uses TRBV27 and TRBJ1-1, with 7 bases that match TRBD1. Sequenced input: PBMCs. CDR3 sequence (DNA): TGTGCCAGCAACCGACAGGGACCCAACACTGAAGCTTTCTTT. It codes for CASNRQGPNTEAFF.